The clone carrying this TCR beta chain has ten or more counts. Its antigen is still unknown. TCR beta CDR3 region amplification was performed from RNA transcripts. When the TCR CDR3 underwent first-round RT-PCR, the HTBI primer set was used. TCRdb fed the multiplex PCR reads into MiXCR, producing one record per CDR3 protein. The sample shows over 550,000 distinct CDR3 sequences, 16% of them seen only once. Germline CDR1 is DFQATT and CDR2 is SNEGSKA (reference sequence). V shed 3 bases and J shed 11 bases, with 8 bases lying between them. The CDR3 is 10 residues long. Stable hyperthyroidism: no ophthalmopathy progression over 18 months of follow-up. Not enrolled were patients with uncontrolled infection, other autoimmune disease, pregnancy or lactation. The sample comes from a study of T cells in Graves' hyperthyroidism and ophthalmopathy. Study background: Peripheral blood was collected at initial diagnosis, before any treatment. Points from the study as a whole: Blood shared most expanded thyroid clonotypes above 0.001.

This TCR derives from a woman aged 18-30 years with Graves' hyperthyroidism. The chain couples TRBV20-1 to TRBJ2-4; TRBD2 might be the D (5 bases). Sequencing used blood. The CDR3: CSARAGVQYF. DNA for the CDR3: TGCAGTGCTAGGGCCGGGGTTCAGTACTTC.